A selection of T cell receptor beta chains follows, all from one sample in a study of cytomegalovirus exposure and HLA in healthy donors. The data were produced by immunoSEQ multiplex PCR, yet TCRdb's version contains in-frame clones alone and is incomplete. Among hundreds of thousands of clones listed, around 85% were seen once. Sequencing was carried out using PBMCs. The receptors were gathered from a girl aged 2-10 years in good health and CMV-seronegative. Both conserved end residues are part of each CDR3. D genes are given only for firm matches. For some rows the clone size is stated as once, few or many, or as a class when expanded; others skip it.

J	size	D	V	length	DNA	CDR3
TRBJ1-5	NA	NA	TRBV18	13	TGTGCCAGCTCCCGGGGGGAGAATCAGCCCCAGCATTTT	CASSRGENQPQHF
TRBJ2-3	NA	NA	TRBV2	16	TGTGCCAGCACCAAGGAGGTGGGCGCTGGGTCGAATACGCAGTATTTT	CASTKEVGAGSNTQYF
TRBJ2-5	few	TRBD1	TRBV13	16	TGTGCCAGCAGCAAAGAACAGGGGCTTGGGGAAGAGACCCAGTACTTC	CASSKEQGLGEETQYF
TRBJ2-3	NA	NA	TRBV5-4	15	TGTGCCAGCAGCTTGGTAGGGGGGGCCTCAGATACGCAGTATTTT	CASSLVGGASDTQYF
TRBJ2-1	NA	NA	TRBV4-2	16	TGTGCCAGCAGCCAAGATTGGGCTGCATCAAAGGGGGAGCAGTTCTTC	CASSQDWAASKGEQFF
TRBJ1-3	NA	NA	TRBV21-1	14	TGTGCCAGCAGCAAGGGGGCGGCGGGAAACACCATATATTTT	CASSKGAAGNTIYF
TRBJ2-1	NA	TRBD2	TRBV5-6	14	TGTGCCAGCAGCTCCGGACTAGCTCTCGATGAGCAGTTCTTC	CASSSGLALDEQFF
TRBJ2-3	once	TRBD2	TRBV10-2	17	TGCGCCAGCAGAAAAGTAGGACTAGCGGACGGGGCAGATACGCAGTATTTT	CASRKVGLADGADTQYF
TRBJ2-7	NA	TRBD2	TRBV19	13	TGTGCCAGTAACCAGCGGGACTCCTACGAGCAGTACTTC	CASNQRDSYEQYF
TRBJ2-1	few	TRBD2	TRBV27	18	TGTGCCAGCAGTTTATCGGGGTTAGCGGGAGTTCGGGCCAATGAGCAGTTCTTC	CASSLSGLAGVRANEQFF
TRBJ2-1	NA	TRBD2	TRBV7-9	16	TGTGCCAGCAGCTTAGGCTTCAGCGGGGGAAACAATGAGCAGTTCTTC	CASSLGFSGGNNEQFF
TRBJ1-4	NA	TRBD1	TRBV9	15	TGTGCCAGCAGCCTTAGCGTGGAGGGGCAGGGGGAACTGTTTTTT	CASSLSVEGQGELFF
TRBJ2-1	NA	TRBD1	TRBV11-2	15	TGTGCCAGCAGCCAGACGGGAGCAGGGGGCGATGAGCAGTTCTTC	CASSQTGAGGDEQFF
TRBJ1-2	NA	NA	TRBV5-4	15	TGTGCCAGCAGCGGCGACCGGGGAGCTAACTATGGCTACACCTTC	CASSGDRGANYGYTF
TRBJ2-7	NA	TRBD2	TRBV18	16	TGTGCCAGTCGGGCGGCTAGCGGGGGGAGCTCCTACGAGCAGTACTTC	CASRAASGGSSYEQYF
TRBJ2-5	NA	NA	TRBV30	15	TGTGCCTGGAGTGTACTTTGGACAGTCCAAGAGACCCAGTACTTC	CAWSVLWTVQETQYF
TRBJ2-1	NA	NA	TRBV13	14	TGTGCCAGCAGCTTCGCCGGGACACAGGGTGAGCAGTTCTTC	CASSFAGTQGEQFF
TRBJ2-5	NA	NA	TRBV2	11	TGTGCCAGCAGAGAGGGAGAGACCCAGTACTTC	CASREGETQYF